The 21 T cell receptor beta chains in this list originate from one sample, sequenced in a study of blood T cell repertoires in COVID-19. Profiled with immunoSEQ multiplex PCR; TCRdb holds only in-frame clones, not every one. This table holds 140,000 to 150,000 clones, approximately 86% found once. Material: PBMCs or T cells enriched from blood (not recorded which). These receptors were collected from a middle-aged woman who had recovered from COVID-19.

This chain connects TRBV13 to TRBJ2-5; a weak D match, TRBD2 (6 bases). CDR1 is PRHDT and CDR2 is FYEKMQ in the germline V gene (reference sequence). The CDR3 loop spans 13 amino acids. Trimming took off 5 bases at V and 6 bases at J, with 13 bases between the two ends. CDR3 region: CASSLRLVKTQYF. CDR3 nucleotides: TGTGCCAGCAGCCTCCGACTAGTAAAGACCCAGTACTTC.

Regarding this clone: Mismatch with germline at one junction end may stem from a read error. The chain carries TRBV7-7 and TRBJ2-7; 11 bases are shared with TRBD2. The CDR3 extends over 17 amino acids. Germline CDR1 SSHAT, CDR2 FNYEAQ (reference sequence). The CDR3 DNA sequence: TGTGCTAGCAGCCTGAACCCCCCGGGACTAGCGGACCACGAGCAGTACTTC. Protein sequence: CASSLNPPGLADHEQYF.

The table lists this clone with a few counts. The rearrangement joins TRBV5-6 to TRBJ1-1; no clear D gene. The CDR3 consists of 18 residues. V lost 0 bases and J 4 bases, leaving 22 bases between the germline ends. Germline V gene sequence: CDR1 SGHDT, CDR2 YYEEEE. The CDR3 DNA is TGTGCCAGCAGCTTGGGTGGAGGAGTCAGACCTCTCCGCACTGAAGCTTTCTTT. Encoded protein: CASSLGGGVRPLRTEAFF.

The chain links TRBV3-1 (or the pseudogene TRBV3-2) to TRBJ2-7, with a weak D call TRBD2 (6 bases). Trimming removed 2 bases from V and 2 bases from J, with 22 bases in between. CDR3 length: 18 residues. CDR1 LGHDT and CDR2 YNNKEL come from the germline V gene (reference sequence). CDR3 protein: CASSQKPGLRILTYEQYF. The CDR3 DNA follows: TGTGCCAGCAGCCAAAAACCGGGACTCCGCATTCTGACCTACGAGCAGTACTTC.

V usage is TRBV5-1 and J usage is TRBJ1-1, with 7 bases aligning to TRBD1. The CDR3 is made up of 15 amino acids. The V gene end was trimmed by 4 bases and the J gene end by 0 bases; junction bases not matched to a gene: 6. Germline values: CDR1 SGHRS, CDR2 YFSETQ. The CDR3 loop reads CASSMGQPMNTEAFF. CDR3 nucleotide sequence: TGCGCCAGCAGCATGGGACAGCCTATGAACACTGAAGCTTTCTTT.

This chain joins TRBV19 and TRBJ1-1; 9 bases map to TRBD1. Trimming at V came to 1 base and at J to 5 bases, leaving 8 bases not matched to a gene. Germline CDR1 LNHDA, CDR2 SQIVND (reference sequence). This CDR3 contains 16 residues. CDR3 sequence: CASSIGSGTGWTEAFF. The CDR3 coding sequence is TGTGCCAGTAGTATAGGATCGGGGACAGGGTGGACTGAAGCTTTCTTT. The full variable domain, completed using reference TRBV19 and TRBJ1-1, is DGGITQSPKYLFRKEGQNVTLSCEQNLNHDAMYWYRQDPGQGLRLIYYSQIVNDFQKGDIAEGYSVSREKKESFPLTVTSAQKNPTAFYLCASSIGSGTGWTEAFFGQGTRLTVV.

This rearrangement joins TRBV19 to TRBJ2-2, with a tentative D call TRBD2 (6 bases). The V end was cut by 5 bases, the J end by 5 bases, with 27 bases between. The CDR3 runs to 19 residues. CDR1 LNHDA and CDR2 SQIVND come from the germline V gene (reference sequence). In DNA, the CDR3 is TGTGCCAGTAGTCAGGATGTGCGGAGGGCCTCGATCGGAACCGGGGAGCTGTTTTTT. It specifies CASSQDVRRASIGTGELFF.

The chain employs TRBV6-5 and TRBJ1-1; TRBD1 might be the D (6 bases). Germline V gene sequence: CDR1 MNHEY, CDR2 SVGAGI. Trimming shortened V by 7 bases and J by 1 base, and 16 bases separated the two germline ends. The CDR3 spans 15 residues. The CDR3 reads CASTLGGRGNTEAFF. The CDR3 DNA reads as TGTGCCAGCACCCTTGGGGGCAGGGGGAACACTGAAGCTTTCTTT.

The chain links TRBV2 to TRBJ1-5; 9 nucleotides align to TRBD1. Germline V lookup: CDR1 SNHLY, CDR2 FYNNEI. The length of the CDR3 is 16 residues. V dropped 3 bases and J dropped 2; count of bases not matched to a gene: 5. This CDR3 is CASSEGQGEGNQPQHF. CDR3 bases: TGTGCCAGCAGTGAGGGACAGGGAGAAGGCAATCAGCCCCAGCATTTT.

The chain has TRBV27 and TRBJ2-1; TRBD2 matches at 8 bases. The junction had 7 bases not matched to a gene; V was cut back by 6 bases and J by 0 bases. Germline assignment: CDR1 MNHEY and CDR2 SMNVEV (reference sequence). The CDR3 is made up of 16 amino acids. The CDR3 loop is CASSALAAASYNEQFF. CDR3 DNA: TGTGCCAGCAGCGCACTAGCGGCCGCCTCCTACAATGAGCAGTTCTTC.

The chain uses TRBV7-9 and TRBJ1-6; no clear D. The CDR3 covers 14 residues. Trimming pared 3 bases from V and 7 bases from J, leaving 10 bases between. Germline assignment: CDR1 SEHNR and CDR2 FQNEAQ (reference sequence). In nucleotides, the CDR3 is TGTGCCAGCAGCTTCCTCGGGAAGAATTCACCCCTCCACTTT. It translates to CASSFLGKNSPLHF.

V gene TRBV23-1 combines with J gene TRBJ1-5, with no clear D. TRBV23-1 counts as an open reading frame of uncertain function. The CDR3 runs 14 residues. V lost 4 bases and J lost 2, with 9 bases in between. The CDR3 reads CASSLVSCNQPQHF. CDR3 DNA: TGCGCCAGCAGTCTCGTTTCCTGCAATCAGCCCCAGCATTTT.

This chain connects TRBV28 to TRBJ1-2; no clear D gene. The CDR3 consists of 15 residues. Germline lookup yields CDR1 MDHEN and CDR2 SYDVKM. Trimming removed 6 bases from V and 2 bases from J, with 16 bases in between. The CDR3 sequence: CASSPPGEYNYGYTF. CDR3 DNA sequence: TGTGCCAGCAGCCCACCCGGGGAGTACAACTATGGCTACACCTTC.

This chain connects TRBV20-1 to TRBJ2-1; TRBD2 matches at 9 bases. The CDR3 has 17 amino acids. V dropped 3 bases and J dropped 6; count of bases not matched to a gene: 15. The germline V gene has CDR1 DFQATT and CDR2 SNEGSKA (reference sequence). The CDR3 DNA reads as TGCAGTGCTAGTAAAGGACCCGTGACTAGCGGACGCAATGAGCAGTTCTTC. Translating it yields CSASKGPVTSGRNEQFF.

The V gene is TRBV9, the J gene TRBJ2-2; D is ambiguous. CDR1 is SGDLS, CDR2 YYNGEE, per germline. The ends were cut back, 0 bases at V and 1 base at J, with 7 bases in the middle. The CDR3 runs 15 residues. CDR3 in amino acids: CASSVAPGNTGELFF. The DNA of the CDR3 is TGTGCCAGCAGCGTAGCCCCGGGGAACACCGGGGAGCTGTTTTTT.

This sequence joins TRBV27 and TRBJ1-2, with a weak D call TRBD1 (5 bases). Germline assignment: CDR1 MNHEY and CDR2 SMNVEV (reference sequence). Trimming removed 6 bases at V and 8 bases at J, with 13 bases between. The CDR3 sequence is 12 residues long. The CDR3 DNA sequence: TGTGCCAGCAGCCGCGGGGGGTCCGGCTACACCTTC. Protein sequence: CASSRGGSGYTF.

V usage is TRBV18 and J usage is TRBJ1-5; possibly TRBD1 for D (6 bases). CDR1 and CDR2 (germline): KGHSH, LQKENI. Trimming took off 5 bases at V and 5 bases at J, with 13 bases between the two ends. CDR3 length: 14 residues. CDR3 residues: CASSARDTYQPQHF. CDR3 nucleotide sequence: TGTGCCAGCTCAGCCCGGGACACTTATCAGCCCCAGCATTTT.

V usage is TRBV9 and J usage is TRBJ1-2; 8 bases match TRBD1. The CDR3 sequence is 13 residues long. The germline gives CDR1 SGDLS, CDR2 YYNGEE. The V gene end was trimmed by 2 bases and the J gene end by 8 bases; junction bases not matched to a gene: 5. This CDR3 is CASSVQGAGGYTF. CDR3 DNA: TGTGCCAGCAGCGTCCAGGGGGCGGGCGGCTACACCTTC.

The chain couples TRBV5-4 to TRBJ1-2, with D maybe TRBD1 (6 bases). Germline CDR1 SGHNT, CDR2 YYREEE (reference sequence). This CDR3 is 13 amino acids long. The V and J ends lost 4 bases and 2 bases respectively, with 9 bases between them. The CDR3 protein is CASSLDRNYGYTF. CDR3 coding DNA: TGTGCCAGCAGCCTGGACAGAAACTATGGCTACACCTTC.

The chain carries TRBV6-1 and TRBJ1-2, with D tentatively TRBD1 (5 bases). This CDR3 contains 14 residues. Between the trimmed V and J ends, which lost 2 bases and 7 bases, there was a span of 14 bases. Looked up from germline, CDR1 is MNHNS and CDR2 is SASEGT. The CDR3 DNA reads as TGTGCCAGCAGTGAAACCCAGGGCAGAGGTGGCTACACCTTC. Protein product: CASSETQGRGGYTF.

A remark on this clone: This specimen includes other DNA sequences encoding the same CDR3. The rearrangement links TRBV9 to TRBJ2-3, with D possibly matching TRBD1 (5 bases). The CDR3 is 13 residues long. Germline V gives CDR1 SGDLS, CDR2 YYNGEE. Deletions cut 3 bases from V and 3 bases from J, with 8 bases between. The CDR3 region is CASSEGVTDTQYF. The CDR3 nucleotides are TGTGCCAGCAGCGAAGGGGTAACAGATACGCAGTATTTT.